What follows describes a single T cell receptor beta chain. Its ends do not fully match the called genes, so a read error is possible. TCRdb reanalysed the reads using MiXCR and keeps one entry per CDR3 protein. This table has under 300,000 distinct CDR3 sequences, around 28% appearing once. This entry belongs to a study of kidney transplant recipient with SARS-CoV-2 infection. The origin of this receptor is a male patient between 25 and 39 years old who had COVID-19 and was a kidney transplant recipient. Some T cells could come from the graft donor. This sample comprised a blood sample, obtained at baseline and between days 110 and 120 from a kidney transplant recipient.

The chain's CDR3 is CASDALTGSGQAFF. The CDR3 nucleotides read TGCGCCAGCGATGCCCTGACAGGGTCGGGACAAGCTTTCTTT. This rearrangement joins TRBV12-3 or TRBV12-4 to TRBJ1-1, with 7 positions matching TRBD1. This CDR3 contains 14 residues.